Each of the 21 T cell receptor beta chains below was sequenced from the same sample in a study of blood T cell repertoires in COVID-19. Some clones are missing from TCRdb's copy, which holds only in-frame ones; the method was immunoSEQ multiplex PCR. Seen here are approximately 150,000 clones, about 87% observed once, and the top ten hold more than 0.8%. The source material was peripheral blood. The receptors shown here come from a woman in her forties or fifties with acute or convalescent COVID-19.

J is TRBJ2-3 and V is TRBV5-1; 8 bases align to TRBD1. V lost 4 bases and J lost 2; bases outside the gene matches: 3. The V gene's germline CDR1 is SGHRS and CDR2 YFSETQ. CDR3 length: 14 residues. CDR3 amino acids: CASSLGQVTDTQYF. CDR3 bases: TGCGCCAGCAGCCTGGGACAGGTCACAGATACGCAGTATTTT.

This clone was picked up one time. For the CDR3, the DNA is TGCGCCAGCAGCCAGGTACTAGCGGGGGGGCCGAGCTCCTACAATGAGCAGTTCTTC. Translation: CASSQVLAGGPSSYNEQFF. J is TRBJ2-1 and V is TRBV4-1; TRBD2 matches at 13 bases. The germline gives CDR1 MGHRA, CDR2 YSYEKL. This CDR3 has 19 amino acids. V was pared by 3 bases and J by 0 bases, with 8 bases of the junction left unmatched.

This chain links TRBV2 with TRBJ2-2, with TRBD2 identical over 7 bases. The CDR3 covers 16 residues. Germline trimming cut 5 bases from V and 7 bases from J; bases unmatched to any gene: 13. From germline, CDR1 is SNHLY and CDR2 FYNNEI. CDR3 amino acids: CASSKGRTRFGGELFF. For the CDR3, the DNA is TGTGCCAGCAGTAAGGGGCGGACTAGATTCGGCGGGGAGCTGTTTTTT.

The V call is TRBV5-4, the J call TRBJ1-2, with D perhaps matching TRBD1 (6 bases). Per germline, CDR1 SGHNT and CDR2 YYREEE (reference sequence). V was cut by 4 bases and J by 4 bases, with 11 bases left in between. This CDR3 has 13 residues. CDR3 DNA: TGTGCCAGCAGCCCGGACAGACTCTATGGCTACACCTTC. Translation gives CASSPDRLYGYTF.

The chain couples TRBV2 to TRBJ2-5; TRBD1 matches at 9 bases. Germline CDR1 SNHLY, CDR2 FYNNEI. The CDR3 consists of 13 residues. Trimming took 7 bases from V and 2 from J; bases not matched to a gene: 2. This chain's CDR3 is CASMTGGQETQYF. The CDR3 DNA is TGTGCCAGCATGACAGGGGGTCAAGAGACCCAGTACTTC.

CDR3 nucleotide sequence: TGTGCCAGCAGGACCGGACAGGGACACACTGAAGCTTTCTTT. Its translation is CASRTGQGHTEAFF. The chain carries TRBV6-5 and TRBJ1-1; 8 bases agree with TRBD1. J lost 3 bases, V lost 6 bases, and 6 bases had no gene match. Germline lookup yields CDR1 MNHEY and CDR2 SVGAGI. This CDR3 region has 14 residues.

This chain joins TRBV10-1 and TRBJ2-5; 14 positions agree with TRBD2. The germline CDR1 and CDR2 sequences are WNHNN and SYGVQD (reference sequence). With V trimmed by 6 bases and J by 4 bases, 4 bases remained unmatched. The CDR3 sequence is 15 residues long. The CDR3 protein is CASSQGLAGVETQYF. CDR3 nucleotide sequence: TGCGCCAGCAGCCAGGGACTAGCGGGAGTAGAGACCCAGTACTTC.

This chain connects TRBV19 to TRBJ1-2, with 8 bases identical to TRBD1. V lost 5 bases to trimming and J lost 7 bases; unmatched junction nucleotides: 12. Germline V gene sequence: CDR1 LNHDA, CDR2 SQIVND (reference sequence). The CDR3 length is 15 residues. CDR3 region: CASSAYRGASSGYTF. The CDR3 DNA reads TGTGCCAGTAGTGCCTACAGGGGGGCTTCGTCTGGCTACACCTTC. The variable domain in full, completed from reference TRBV19 and TRBJ1-2, reads DGGITQSPKYLFRKEGQNVTLSCEQNLNHDAMYWYRQDPGQGLRLIYYSQIVNDFQKGDIAEGYSVSREKKESFPLTVTSAQKNPTAFYLCASSAYRGASSGYTFGSGTRLTVV.

The chain employs TRBV28 and TRBJ1-5; 9 nucleotides line up with TRBD1. This CDR3 is built from 16 residues. CDR1 is MDHEN and CDR2 is SYDVKM in the germline V gene. V gave up 1 base and J gave up 5 bases; unmatched junction bases: 6. The CDR3 sequence is CASSLLRTGVDQPQHF. The DNA for the CDR3 is TGTGCCAGCAGTTTATTAAGGACAGGGGTGGATCAGCCCCAGCATTTT.

This sequence joins TRBV5-1 and TRBJ1-4; D is perhaps TRBD1 (5 bases). The CDR3 length is 13 residues. The ends were cut back, 0 bases at V and 8 bases at J, with 8 bases in the middle. Germline CDR1 is SGHRS and CDR2 is YFSETQ. DNA for the CDR3: TGCGCCAGCAGCTTGGACAGGCTCGAAAAACTGTTTTTT. As protein: CASSLDRLEKLFF.

The J gene is TRBJ2-7, the V gene TRBV6-1; 10 bases are shared with TRBD1. This CDR3 spans 15 amino acids. J lost 4 bases, V lost 3 bases, and 6 bases had no gene match. Germline-derived CDR1 and CDR2 are MNHNS and SASEGT. CDR3 DNA: TGTGCCAGCAGTGAGAACGGACAGGGGGGGTACGAGCAGTACTTC. Translated: CASSENGQGGYEQYF.

The genes are TRBV6-6 and TRBJ2-5, with TRBD1 matching 7 bases. Unmatched junction bases numbered 7, after V lost 4 bases and J lost 5 bases. Germline V gene lookup returns CDR1 MNHNY and CDR2 SVGAGI (reference sequence). This CDR3 comprises 14 residues. The CDR3 here is CASSSLRGLETQYF. The CDR3, as DNA: TGTGCCAGCAGTTCCTTAAGGGGGCTGGAGACCCAGTACTTC.

In this sample, this clone turned up once. The V and J genes are TRBV10-3 and TRBJ2-2; D unclear. The V and J ends lost 7 bases and 0 bases respectively, with 15 bases between them. CDR3 length equals 16 residues. Germline V gives CDR1 ENHRY, CDR2 SYGVKD. This CDR3 is CAITDRGETNTGELFF. In DNA form, the CDR3 reads TGTGCCATCACTGATCGAGGCGAGACGAACACCGGGGAGCTGTTTTTT.

This rearrangement joins TRBV7-3 to TRBJ2-1, with TRBD1 matching over 12 bases. Looked up from germline, CDR1 is SGHTA and CDR2 is FQGTGA. V lost 3 bases and J lost 6; bases outside the gene matches: 3. The CDR3 sequence is 15 residues long. CDR3 region: CASSLGQGAVNEQFF. The CDR3, as DNA: TGTGCCAGCAGCTTGGGACAGGGGGCTGTCAATGAGCAGTTCTTC.

The J gene is TRBJ2-1, the V gene TRBV7-6; D is possibly TRBD2 (6 bases). Trimming took 2 bases from V and 5 from J, leaving 13 bases between them. The germline gives CDR1 SGHVS, CDR2 FNYEAQ. The CDR3 sequence is 15 residues long. The CDR3 DNA follows: TGTGCCAGCAGCTTACTTTCGGGACTCCACAATGAGCAGTTCTTC. This codes for CASSLLSGLHNEQFF.

The rearrangement joins TRBV5-1 to TRBJ1-1; 9 bases align to TRBD1. The V and J ends lost 0 bases and 1 base, in that order; junction bases with no gene match: 7. Germline CDR1 is SGHRS and CDR2 is YFSETQ. This CDR3 comprises 17 residues. CDR3 bases: TGCGCCAGCAGCTTGGTCGGACAGGGGAGTGAGAACACTGAAGCTTTCTTT. Encoded protein: CASSLVGQGSENTEAFF.

This clone was observed a single time. The chain employs TRBV19 and TRBJ2-3; the D is unclear. This CDR3 spans 14 amino acids. Trimming removed 2 bases at V and 0 bases at J, with 6 bases between. Germline V gene sequence: CDR1 LNHDA, CDR2 SQIVND (reference sequence). The CDR3 DNA follows: TGTGCCAGTAGTATATCCTCTAGCACAGATACGCAGTATTTT. Translating gives CASSISSSTDTQYF.

This clone was seen more than once but under ten times. V gene TRBV18 combines with J gene TRBJ2-1, with 7 bases matching TRBD2. J gave up 12 bases and V 2 bases, and 13 bases lay outside the gene matches. This CDR3 contains 15 residues. Germline V gene data show CDR1 as KGHSH and CDR2 as LQKENI. The CDR3 loop reads CASSPRGGRERGQFF. The CDR3, as DNA: TGTGCCAGCTCACCAAGGGGCGGGCGGGAGCGAGGGCAGTTCTTC.

The rearrangement joins TRBV19 to TRBJ1-5, with D tentatively TRBD1 (5 bases). Germline loops: CDR1 LNHDA, CDR2 SQIVND (reference sequence). The CDR3 is 14 amino acids. Trimming removed 5 bases from V and 4 bases from J, with 12 bases in between. The CDR3 DNA reads as TGTGCCAGTAGTGCGGGACGGGCAAATCAGCCCCAGCATTTT. This translates into CASSAGRANQPQHF.

The chain couples TRBV11-2 to TRBJ2-5, with 12 nucleotides matching TRBD1. The CDR3 extends over 15 amino acids. Germline CDR1 is SGHAT and CDR2 is FQNNGV. V lost 5 bases, J lost 5 bases, and 6 bases stayed unmatched. The CDR3 DNA sequence: TGTGCCAGCAGCCCGGGGACAGGGGGCATGGAGACCCAGTACTTC. Protein product: CASSPGTGGMETQYF.

This chain connects TRBV12-5 to TRBJ2-7; no definite D call. V gave up 7 bases and J gave up 3 bases, with 10 bases separating them. CDR1 and CDR2 from the germline V gene are LGHNT and FRNRAP. The CDR3 contains 12 residues. CDR3 sequence (DNA): TGTGCTAGTGCCCAGGTGAACTACGAGCAGTACTTC. Encoded protein: CASAQVNYEQYF.